The next 23 T cell receptor beta chains were all read from a single sample in a study of response to subunit inactivated influenza vaccine. TCRdb reprocessed the RT-PCR reads via MiXCR and lists one record per CDR3 protein. The repertoire holds about 780,000 distinct CDR3 sequences, with around 18% as singletons. The material was PBMCs from blood, obtained around 5 days after vaccination. The receptors were gathered from a man aged 50-59 years who received an inactivated influenza vaccine.

This clonotype appeared a few times. Here the CDR3 reads CSVEDPGQGYTF. The DNA of the CDR3 is TGCAGCGTTGAAGATCCGGGGCAAGGCTACACCTTC. This chain connects TRBV29-1 to TRBJ1-2, with TRBD1 as a possible D gene (5 bases). This CDR3 contains 12 residues. The germline gives CDR1 SQVTM, CDR2 ANQGSEA. Trimming pared 0 bases from V and 8 bases from J, leaving 10 bases between.

The V call is TRBV11-2, the J call TRBJ2-3; 10 bases align to TRBD2. In germline, CDR1 is SGHAT, CDR2 FQNNGV. This CDR3 is 19 amino acids long. Germline trimming cut 5 bases from V and 0 bases from J; bases unmatched to any gene: 14. For the CDR3, the DNA is TGTGCCAGCAGCGGACGCGATATAGCGGGAGGCCGAAGCACAGATACGCAGTATTTT. Its protein product is CASSGRDIAGGRSTDTQYF.

This clonotype was counted only a few times. The rearrangement uses TRBV5-5 and TRBJ1-2; 8 bases fit TRBD1. The junction had 5 bases not matched to a gene; V was cut back by 3 bases and J by 1 base. CDR3 length equals 15 residues. Germline V gene sequence: CDR1 SGHKS, CDR2 YYEKEE (reference sequence). CDR3 DNA: TGTGCCAGCAGCTCAGGACAGGGAAGTAACTATGGCTACACCTTC. It specifies CASSSGQGSNYGYTF.

In this sample, this clonotype turned up many times. The genes are TRBV4-3 and TRBJ2-7, with 12 bases fitting TRBD2. Germline V CDR1 and CDR2: LGHNA, YSLEER. The CDR3 is made up of 15 amino acids. Unmatched junction bases numbered 0, after V lost 1 base and J lost 2 bases. The CDR3 DNA reads TGCGCCAGCAGCCAAGGACTAGCGGGGGCCTACGAGCAGTACTTC. Translating gives CASSQGLAGAYEQYF.

A few counts support this clonotype. V and J are TRBV28 and TRBJ2-3; perhaps TRBD2 as D (5 bases). This CDR3 is 14 amino acids long. V dropped 3 bases and J dropped 1 base, with 8 bases sitting between them. Germline lookup yields CDR1 MDHEN and CDR2 SYDVKM. The CDR3 DNA sequence: TGTGCCAGCAGTTTGCAGCGGCGCACAGATACGCAGTATTTT. Protein product: CASSLQRRTDTQYF.

The chain carries TRBV6-6 and TRBJ2-5, with 7 nucleotides matching TRBD2. V gave up 7 bases and J gave up 7 bases; unmatched junction bases: 6. This CDR3 has 12 amino acids. The V gene's germline CDR1 is MNHNY and CDR2 SVGAGI (reference sequence). CDR3: CASNPGGGTQYF. The DNA for the CDR3 is TGTGCCAGCAACCCGGGAGGAGGGACCCAGTACTTC.

This chain connects TRBV18 to TRBJ2-7; 8 nucleotides align to TRBD1. The CDR3 extends over 15 amino acids. Trimming cost V 0 bases and J 2 bases; bases outside gene matches: 3. Germline lookup yields CDR1 KGHSH and CDR2 LQKENI. The chain's CDR3 is CASSPPGQATYEQYF. As DNA, the CDR3 is TGTGCCAGCTCACCACCGGGACAGGCCACCTACGAGCAGTACTTC.

This clonotype was picked up many times. The V gene is TRBV14, the J gene TRBJ1-1; weak D call: TRBD1 (5 bases). The CDR3 totals 14 residues. V lost 1 base, J lost 5 bases, and 11 bases lay in between. CDR1 and CDR2 (germline): SGHDN, FVKESK. DNA of the CDR3: TGTGCCAGCAGCCAAGTTACCGGGGGGACTGAAGCTTTCTTT. Amino acid sequence: CASSQVTGGTEAFF.

This clonotype showed up just a few times. The chain employs TRBV6-2 or TRBV6-3 and TRBJ2-3; D might be TRBD2 (5 bases). Trimming removed 5 bases from V and 2 bases from J, with 11 bases in between. Germline V gene sequence: CDR1 MNHEY, CDR2 SVGEGT. This CDR3 comprises 14 residues. Written as DNA, the CDR3 is TGTGCCAGCAGTCCTGGGGAGCCCACAGATACGCAGTATTTT. Residues: CASSPGEPTDTQYF.

This clonotype came up a few times. J is TRBJ1-2 and V is TRBV5-1; D might be TRBD1 (5 bases). Germline lookup yields CDR1 SGHRS and CDR2 YFSETQ. The CDR3 runs to 14 residues. Trimming removed 2 bases from V and 8 bases from J, with 16 bases in between. DNA of the CDR3: TGCGCCAGCAGCTTTGAGGGGAGCGTAGAGGGCTACACCTTC. It codes for CASSFEGSVEGYTF.

The chain uses TRBV7-2 and TRBJ2-7, with 9 bases matching TRBD1. The J segment lost 6 bases and the V segment lost 5 bases, leaving 11 bases of the junction unmatched. Per germline, CDR1 SGHTA and CDR2 FQGNSA. The CDR3 contains 15 residues. CDR3 in amino acids: CASSTDRGRYCEQYF. Here the CDR3 DNA reads TGTGCCAGCAGCACGGACAGGGGAAGGTACTGCGAGCAGTACTTC.

This clonotype was counted between two and nine times. This chain links TRBV7-9 with TRBJ2-7; 7 bases align to TRBD1. There are 15 residues in the CDR3. J gave up 5 bases and V 3 bases, and 10 bases lay outside the gene matches. The V gene's germline CDR1 is SEHNR and CDR2 FQNEAQ (reference sequence). The CDR3 is CASSFPVTGVNEQYF. The CDR3 region has the DNA TGTGCCAGCAGCTTCCCAGTCACAGGGGTTAACGAGCAGTACTTC.

This clonotype was detected once. This sequence joins TRBV5-1 and TRBJ2-7, with 8 bases identical to TRBD1. Per the germline V gene, CDR1 is SGHRS and CDR2 is YFSETQ. The V gene end was trimmed by 0 bases and the J gene end by 5 bases; junction bases not matched to a gene: 10. The CDR3 spans 16 residues. The CDR3 is CASSLANLDRGHEQYF. The CDR3, as DNA: TGCGCCAGCAGCTTGGCCAACCTAGACAGGGGCCACGAGCAGTACTTC.

This clonotype was counted many times. The J gene is TRBJ1-6, the V gene TRBV7-9; no firm D call. The CDR3 length is 12 residues. From germline, CDR1 is SEHNR and CDR2 FQNEAQ (reference sequence). The V and J ends lost 5 bases and 9 bases respectively, with 8 bases between them. The chain's CDR3 is CASSRLGSPLHF. The CDR3 DNA sequence: TGTGCCAGCAGCCGCCTCGGTTCACCCCTCCACTTT.

V is TRBV20-1 and J is TRBJ1-6, with 8 nucleotides matching TRBD1. CDR1 DFQATT and CDR2 SNEGSKA come from the germline V gene (reference sequence). V lost 6 bases to trimming and J lost 9 bases; unmatched junction nucleotides: 13. This CDR3 comprises 15 residues. In DNA, the CDR3 is TGCAGTGCATCGGACAGGGCGAGTATCAGTTCACCCCTCCACTTT. Encoded protein: CSASDRASISSPLHF.

This chain connects TRBV12-3 or TRBV12-4 to TRBJ1-3; a weak D match, TRBD1 (6 bases). The V end lost 5 bases, the J end lost 0 bases, and 8 bases lay between the germline ends. The CDR3 covers 14 residues. The CDR3 sequence is CASSGQISGNTIYF. DNA of the CDR3: TGTGCCAGCAGTGGACAGATCTCTGGAAACACCATATATTTT.

This chain uses TRBV6-5 with TRBJ2-2; D remains ambiguous. The length of the CDR3 is 14 residues. Germline V gene sequence: CDR1 MNHEY, CDR2 SVGAGI. V lost 3 bases, J lost 1 base, and 6 bases lay in between. The CDR3 sequence: CASSYWRNTGELFF. CDR3 coding DNA: TGTGCCAGCAGTTATTGGCGGAACACCGGGGAGCTGTTTTTT.

The chain is built from TRBV18 and TRBJ2-2, with 8 bases identical to TRBD1. With V trimmed by 4 bases and J by 7 bases, 8 bases remained unmatched. From germline, CDR1 is KGHSH and CDR2 LQKENI. The CDR3 is 15 amino acids. The CDR3, as DNA: TGTGCCAGCTCACTCAAGACAGGGGCAAGCGGGGAGCTGTTTTTT. Translating it yields CASSLKTGASGELFF.

The chain couples TRBV30 to TRBJ1-1; 7 bases match TRBD1. V lost 4 bases and J lost 4; bases outside the gene matches: 15. The germline V gene encodes CDR1 GTSNPN and CDR2 SVGIG (reference sequence). This CDR3 is 16 amino acids long. DNA for the CDR3: TGTGCCTGGACCTATCCGACGACAGGGTGGGGCACTGAAGCTTTCTTT. The encoded protein is CAWTYPTTGWGTEAFF.

The V gene is TRBV4-2, the J gene TRBJ1-1; no definite D call. V was trimmed by 4 bases and J by 1 base, leaving 10 bases between them. Germline assignment: CDR1 LGHNA and CDR2 YNFKEQ. The CDR3 is 14 amino acids. The CDR3 DNA is TGTGCCAGCAGCCCGGAACCGCGGAACACTGAAGCTTTCTTT. Protein: CASSPEPRNTEAFF.

V and J are TRBV20-1 and TRBJ1-5; tentative D call: TRBD1 (5 bases). The CDR3 extends over 13 amino acids. Trimming stripped 7 bases from V and 3 bases from J, with 13 bases between. Germline values: CDR1 DFQATT, CDR2 SNEGSKA (reference sequence). In nucleotides, the CDR3 is TGCAGTGTGACTAAGGGGATCAATCAGCCCCAGCATTTT. Protein product: CSVTKGINQPQHF.

The chain has TRBV6-5 and TRBJ2-3; D remains ambiguous. There are 12 residues in the CDR3. Per germline, CDR1 MNHEY and CDR2 SVGAGI. V shed 7 bases and J shed 0 bases, with 5 bases lying between them. The DNA of the CDR3 is TGTGCCAGCAAGACTAGCACAGATACGCAGTATTTT. Translating gives CASKTSTDTQYF.

V is TRBV20-1 and J is TRBJ2-5; no definite D call. Germline CDR1 reads DFQATT; CDR2 reads SNEGSKA (reference sequence). Trimming removed 7 bases at V and 2 bases at J, with 11 bases between. This CDR3 contains 12 residues. CDR3 sequence: CSVTHQQETQYF. CDR3 DNA sequence: TGCAGTGTTACACACCAACAAGAGACCCAGTACTTC.